The 25 T cell receptor beta chains in this list originate from one sample, sequenced in a study of shared clonotypes between healthy human individuals. Data came from immunoSEQ multiplex PCR; TCRdb stores just in-frame clones and leaves some out. The sample consists of fewer than 1.4 million clones, 75% to 85% of them appearing once. The sequencing input was memory CD4+ T cells from PBMCs. Subset given: CD45RA-negative fraction. The receptors shown here come from a man between 18 and 29 years old in good health. Some clones in this sample may be carry-over from other donors' samples.

About this clone: Since a far larger clone is one base different, this is likely a read error. The genes are TRBV5-1 and TRBJ2-2; no definite D call. CDR1 and CDR2 from the germline V gene are SGHRS and YFSETQ. CDR3 length: 15 residues. The CDR3: CASSLVAVNTRELFF. The CDR3 DNA reads TGCGCCAGCAGCTTGGTCGCGGTTAACACCAGGGAGCTGTTTTTT.

Worth noting for this clone: Other nucleotide sequences in the sample specify the same CDR3. The V gene is TRBV7-2, the J gene TRBJ2-7; the D call may be TRBD1 or TRBD2 (5 bases each). Deletions cut 5 bases from V and 4 bases from J, with 15 bases between. The CDR3 contains 14 residues. Germline V lookup: CDR1 SGHTA, CDR2 FQGNSA. CDR3 in amino acids: CASSLRRDGYEQYF. As DNA, the CDR3 is TGTGCCAGCAGCCTCCGCCGGGACGGATACGAGCAGTACTTC.

This rearrangement joins TRBV19 to TRBJ1-2; no clear D. V gave up 7 bases and J gave up 3 bases, with 6 bases separating them. CDR3 length: 11 amino acids. The germline CDR1 and CDR2 sequences are LNHDA and SQIVND (reference sequence). The CDR3 DNA sequence: TGTGCCAGTATGGGGTACTATGGCTACACCTTC. Protein sequence: CASMGYYGYTF.

The rearrangement uses TRBV28 and TRBJ1-1; D may be TRBD1 (5 bases). Germline CDR1 reads MDHEN; CDR2 reads SYDVKM. CDR3 length: 13 residues. With 9 bases removed from V and 0 bases from J, the gap between germline ends came to 11 bases. CDR3 residues: CASGGPMNTEAFF. For the CDR3, the DNA is TGTGCCAGTGGGGGACCTATGAACACTGAAGCTTTCTTT.

The V call is TRBV6-5, the J call TRBJ1-3, with unresolved D. Germline V gene lookup returns CDR1 MNHEY and CDR2 SVGAGI. Trimming shortened V by 6 bases and J by 4 bases, and 13 bases separated the two germline ends. The CDR3 has 14 residues. The CDR3 DNA is TGTGCCAGCAGCCAATCGGGTCAGGGAAACACCATATATTTT. It encodes CASSQSGQGNTIYF.

This clone has a single count. J is TRBJ2-7 and V is TRBV9; 12 nucleotides match TRBD2. Germline V gene data show CDR1 as SGDLS and CDR2 as YYNGEE. Trimming at V came to 6 bases and at J to 6 bases, leaving 7 bases not matched to a gene. The length of the CDR3 is 14 residues. CDR3 in DNA: TGTGCCAGCACCTCCGGACTAGCGGGGCGCGAGCAGTACTTC. Translating gives CASTSGLAGREQYF.

V and J are TRBV29-1 and TRBJ2-6; TRBD1 might be the D (5 bases). The germline CDR1 and CDR2 sequences are SQVTM and ANQGSEA. The CDR3 has 13 amino acids. The V end lost 7 bases, the J end lost 3 bases, and 10 bases lay between the germline ends. CDR3 region: CSAGAFGANVLTF. The CDR3 bases are TGCAGCGCTGGGGCTTTTGGGGCCAACGTCCTGACTTTC.

The CDR3 DNA is TGTGCCAGAAGCAAGGACAGGCCTGAGACCCAGTACTTC. As protein: CARSKDRPETQYF. The chain recombines TRBV5-3 with TRBJ2-5, with 7 nucleotides matching TRBD1. TRBV5-3 is identified as an open reading frame with a role that is uncertain. This CDR3 is built from 13 residues. V lost 4 bases to trimming and J lost 5 bases; unmatched junction nucleotides: 5.

The chain joins TRBV18 to TRBJ1-3; no clear D. From germline, CDR1 is KGHSH and CDR2 LQKENI. Trimming stripped 2 bases from V and 2 bases from J, with 10 bases between. There are 15 residues in the CDR3. The CDR3 nucleotides are TGTGCCAGCTCACCAGGGTCCGGTACTGGAAACACCATATATTTT. Its translation is CASSPGSGTGNTIYF.

This chain uses TRBV30 with TRBJ2-1; possible D gene TRBD2, 6 bases. Trimming removed 0 bases at V and 8 bases at J, with 8 bases between. Germline V gives CDR1 GTSNPN, CDR2 SVGIG (reference sequence). CDR3 length: 12 amino acids. CDR3 sequence: CAWSVGGHEQFF. DNA for the CDR3: TGTGCCTGGAGTGTGGGGGGACATGAGCAGTTCTTC.

Only a few counts were recorded for this clone. The CDR3 DNA is TGTGCCTGGACCGGGGACCACTATGGCTACACCTTC. Its translation: CAWTGDHYGYTF. The J gene is TRBJ1-2, the V gene TRBV30; D is possibly TRBD1 (5 bases). The CDR3 loop spans 12 amino acids. CDR1 is GTSNPN, CDR2 SVGIG, per germline (reference sequence). V was pared by 4 bases and J by 3 bases, with 9 bases between.

The CDR3 DNA follows: TGTGCCAGCAGCGTAGAGGCCTCAGAGACCCAGTACTTC. This sequence encodes CASSVEASETQYF. V is TRBV9 and J is TRBJ2-5; D is ambiguous. CDR1 and CDR2 from the germline V gene are SGDLS and YYNGEE. The CDR3 sequence is 13 residues long. V was pared by 0 bases and J by 4 bases, with 7 bases between. Looking up the rest from reference TRBV9 and TRBJ2-5 gives the full variable domain: DSGVTQTPKHLITATGQRVTLRCSPRSGDLSVYWYQQSLDQGLQFLIQYYNGEERAKGNILERFSAQQFPDLHSELNLSSLELGDSALYFCASSVEASETQYFGPGTRLLVL.

The genes are TRBV30 and TRBJ2-7; 8 nucleotides align to TRBD1. Losses at the gene ends were 3 bases for V and 4 bases for J; bases not matched to a gene: 5. CDR3 length: 13 residues. In germline, CDR1 is GTSNPN, CDR2 SVGIG (reference sequence). The CDR3 spells CAWSRGPGYEQYF. CDR3 DNA sequence: TGTGCCTGGAGCAGGGGGCCCGGATACGAGCAGTACTTC.

The V call is TRBV5-1, the J call TRBJ2-2; D possibly corresponds to TRBD1 (5 bases). The CDR3 runs 16 residues. Per germline, CDR1 SGHRS and CDR2 YFSETQ. Trimming took 1 base from V and 0 from J, leaving 10 bases between them. The DNA for the CDR3 is TGCGCCAGCAGCTTGTTGTCACAGGCGAACACCGGGGAGCTGTTTTTT. Protein product: CASSLLSQANTGELFF.

This sequence joins TRBV7-3 and TRBJ2-1; no definite D call. Germline CDR1 is SGHTA and CDR2 is FQGTGA. The V end was cut by 5 bases, the J end by 6 bases, with 17 bases between. The CDR3 has 15 residues. CDR3 loop: CASSPYMGSANEQFF. CDR3 coding DNA: TGTGCCAGCAGCCCCTATATGGGTTCAGCCAATGAGCAGTTCTTC.

The chain joins TRBV27 to TRBJ1-1, with D possibly being TRBD1 (5 bases). The germline V gene has CDR1 MNHEY and CDR2 SMNVEV (reference sequence). V gave up 5 bases and J gave up 2 bases, with 12 bases separating them. This CDR3 is built from 14 residues. The CDR3 loop reads CASSRGRFNTEAFF. The CDR3 coding sequence is TGTGCCAGCAGTAGGGGCCGTTTTAACACTGAAGCTTTCTTT.

Ten or more counts support this clone. The CDR3 nucleotides are TGTGCCAGCACCCGAGCGTACGAGCAGTACTTC. Translating gives CASTRAYEQYF. The chain joins TRBV11-2 to TRBJ2-7; D unclear. The germline CDR1 and CDR2 sequences are SGHAT and FQNNGV. The CDR3 spans 11 residues. With 7 bases removed from V and 4 bases from J, the gap between germline ends came to 8 bases. The full variable domain, completed using reference TRBV11-2 and TRBJ2-7, is EAGVAQSPRYKIIEKRQSVAFWCNPISGHATLYWYQQILGQGPKLLIQFQNNGVVDDSQLPKDRFSAERLKGVDSTLKIQPAKLEDSAVYLCASTRAYEQYFGPGTRLTVT.

The J gene is TRBJ2-5, the V gene TRBV7-8; tentatively, D is TRBD2 (6 bases). CDR3 length: 17 amino acids. The germline CDR1 and CDR2 sequences are SGHVS and FQNEAQ. V was pared by 5 bases and J by 4 bases, with 23 bases between. CDR3 residues: CASSPPRSLGRGETQYF. The CDR3 DNA is TGTGCCAGCAGCCCCCCACGGTCCCTCGGGCGGGGAGAGACCCAGTACTTC.

This clone was observed a few times. The chain uses TRBV18 and TRBJ1-4; 10 bases agree with TRBD1. The V gene end was trimmed by 1 base and the J gene end by 8 bases; junction bases not matched to a gene: 16. The CDR3 length is 19 residues. Per germline, CDR1 KGHSH and CDR2 LQKENI. The CDR3 nucleotides are TGTGCCAGCTCACCACAAGCTCCGGGGACAGGGGTCTTGAGGGAAAAACTGTTTTTT. It encodes CASSPQAPGTGVLREKLFF.

On this clone: This could be a read error, since a much larger clone is one nucleotide away. CDR3 protein: CASSLGTRLSGETQHF. In DNA form, the CDR3 reads TGCGCCAGCAGCTTGGGGACCAGGTTGTCTGGAGAGACCCAGCACTTC. V gene TRBV5-1 combines with J gene TRBJ2-5; D unresolved. The CDR3 consists of 16 residues. Germline-derived CDR1 and CDR2 are SGHRS and YFSETQ.

This rearrangement joins TRBV5-1 to TRBJ2-1, with D hard to call. The CDR3 covers 15 residues. The germline V gene has CDR1 SGHRS and CDR2 YFSETQ. With 0 bases removed from V and 4 bases from J, the gap between germline ends came to 11 bases. The chain's CDR3 is CASSLGPLGYNEQFF. CDR3 DNA: TGCGCCAGCAGCTTGGGACCCCTAGGTTACAATGAGCAGTTCTTC. Full variable domain (remainder filled in from reference TRBV5-1 and TRBJ2-1): KAGVTQTPRYLIKTRGQQVTLSCSPISGHRSVSWYQQTPGQGLQFLFEYFSETQRNKGNFPGRFSGRQFSNSRSEMNVSTLELGDSALYLCASSLGPLGYNEQFFGPGTRLTVL.

The chain has TRBV28 and TRBJ2-3; D may be TRBD1 (6 bases). Germline V lookup: CDR1 MDHEN, CDR2 SYDVKM. V lost 7 bases to trimming and J lost 4 bases, with 12 bases between them. The CDR3 runs to 13 residues. The CDR3, as DNA: TGTGCCAGCACTACTGGGGGCGCAGATACGCAGTATTTT. It specifies CASTTGGADTQYF.

The gene calls are TRBV5-6 and TRBJ1-1; no clear D. The CDR3 sequence is 15 residues long. Germline CDR1 and CDR2: SGHDT and YYEEEE. V was clipped by 6 bases and J by 4 bases, with 19 bases between them. The CDR3 is CASKTEWATSTEAFF. CDR3 DNA sequence: TGTGCCAGCAAGACTGAATGGGCCACATCCACTGAAGCTTTCTTT.

The chain joins TRBV7-2 to TRBJ1-4; unclear D gene. This CDR3 region has 15 residues. Germline CDR1 SGHTA, CDR2 FQGNSA. Trimming stripped 1 base from V and 3 bases from J, with 9 bases between. Written as DNA, the CDR3 is TGTGCCAGCAGCTTAGTGCGCGTCCCTAATGAAAAACTGTTTTTT. It is translated as CASSLVRVPNEKLFF.

The chain combines TRBV9 with TRBJ2-5; 9 bases are a match to TRBD2. This CDR3 spans 20 amino acids. With 0 bases clipped from V and 5 bases from J, the junction kept 20 bases outside the gene matches. Per germline, CDR1 SGDLS and CDR2 YYNGEE. CDR3 in DNA: TGTGCCAGCAGCGTAGGTTGGGGAGGGACTAGCCTCGGGCTCAGGGAGACCCAGTACTTC. Its translation is CASSVGWGGTSLGLRETQYF.